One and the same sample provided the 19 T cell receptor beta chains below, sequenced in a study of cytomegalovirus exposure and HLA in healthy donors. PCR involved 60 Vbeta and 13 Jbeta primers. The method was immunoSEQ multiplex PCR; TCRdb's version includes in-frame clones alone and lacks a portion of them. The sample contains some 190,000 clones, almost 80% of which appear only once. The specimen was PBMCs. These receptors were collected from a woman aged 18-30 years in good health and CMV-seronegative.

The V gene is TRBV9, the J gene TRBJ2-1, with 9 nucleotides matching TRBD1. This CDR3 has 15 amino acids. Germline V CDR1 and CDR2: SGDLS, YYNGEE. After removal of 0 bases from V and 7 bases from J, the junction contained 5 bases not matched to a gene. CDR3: CASSVVGQGRNEQFF. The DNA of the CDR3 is TGTGCCAGCAGCGTAGTAGGACAGGGGAGGAATGAGCAGTTCTTC.

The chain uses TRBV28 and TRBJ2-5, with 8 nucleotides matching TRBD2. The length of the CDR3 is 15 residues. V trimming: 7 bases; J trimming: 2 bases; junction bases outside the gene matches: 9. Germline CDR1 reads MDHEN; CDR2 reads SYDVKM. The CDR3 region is CASTAGGQPQETQYF. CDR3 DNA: TGTGCCAGCACCGCGGGAGGACAGCCACAAGAGACCCAGTACTTC. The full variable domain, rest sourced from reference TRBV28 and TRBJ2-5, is DVKVTQSSRYLVKRTGEKVFLECVQDMDHENMFWYRQDPGLGLRLIYFSYDVKMKEKGDIPEGYSVSREKKERFSLILESASTNQTSMYLCASTAGGQPQETQYFGPGTRLLVL.

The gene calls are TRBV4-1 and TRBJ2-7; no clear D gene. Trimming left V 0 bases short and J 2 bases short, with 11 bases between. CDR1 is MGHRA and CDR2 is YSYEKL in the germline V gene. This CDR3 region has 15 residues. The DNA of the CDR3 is TGCGCCAGCAGCCAAGATAGGCGGCAGACCTACGAGCAGTACTTC. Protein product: CASSQDRRQTYEQYF.

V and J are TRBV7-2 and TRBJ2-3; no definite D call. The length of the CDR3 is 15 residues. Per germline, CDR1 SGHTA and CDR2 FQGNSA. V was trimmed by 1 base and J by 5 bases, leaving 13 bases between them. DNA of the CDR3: TGTGCCAGCAGCTTAGGGTTCGGAGTGGGAGATACGCAGTATTTT. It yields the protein CASSLGFGVGDTQYF.

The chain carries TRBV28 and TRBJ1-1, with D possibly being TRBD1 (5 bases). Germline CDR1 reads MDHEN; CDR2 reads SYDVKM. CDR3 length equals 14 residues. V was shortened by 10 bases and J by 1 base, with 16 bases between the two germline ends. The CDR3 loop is CATAQGGSNTEAFF. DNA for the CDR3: TGTGCCACCGCCCAGGGAGGATCGAACACTGAAGCTTTCTTT.

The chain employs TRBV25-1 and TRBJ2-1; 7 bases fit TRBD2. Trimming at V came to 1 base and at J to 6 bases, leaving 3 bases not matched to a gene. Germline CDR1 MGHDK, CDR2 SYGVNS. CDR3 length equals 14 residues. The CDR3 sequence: CASSESGGFNEQFF. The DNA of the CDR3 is TGTGCCAGCAGTGAATCCGGGGGGTTCAATGAGCAGTTCTTC.

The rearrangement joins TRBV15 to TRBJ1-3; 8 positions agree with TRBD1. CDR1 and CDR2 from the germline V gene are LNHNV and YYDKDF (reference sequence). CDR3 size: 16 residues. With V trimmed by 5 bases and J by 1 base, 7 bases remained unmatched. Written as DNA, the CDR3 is TGTGCCACCAGCTCAAGACAGGGGAGTTCTGGAAACACCATATATTTT. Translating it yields CATSSRQGSSGNTIYF. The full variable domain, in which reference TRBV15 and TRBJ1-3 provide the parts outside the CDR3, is DAMVIQNPRYQVTQFGKPVTLSCSQTLNHNVMYWYQQKSSQAPKLLFHYYDKDFNNEADTPDNFQSRRPNTSFCFLDIRSPGLGDTAMYLCATSSRQGSSGNTIYFGEGSWLTVV.

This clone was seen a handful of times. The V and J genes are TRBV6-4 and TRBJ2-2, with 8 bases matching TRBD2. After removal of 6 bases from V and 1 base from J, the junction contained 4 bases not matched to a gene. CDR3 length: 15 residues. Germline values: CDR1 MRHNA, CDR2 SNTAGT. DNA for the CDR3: TGTGCCAGCAGCCAAAGCGGGGGGAACACCGGGGAGCTGTTTTTT. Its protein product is CASSQSGGNTGELFF.

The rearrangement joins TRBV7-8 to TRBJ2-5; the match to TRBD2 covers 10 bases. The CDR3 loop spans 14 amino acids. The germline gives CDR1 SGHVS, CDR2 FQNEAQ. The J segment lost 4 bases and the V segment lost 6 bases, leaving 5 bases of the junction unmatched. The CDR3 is CASRSASGGETQYF. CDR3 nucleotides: TGTGCCAGCAGGTCCGCTAGCGGGGGAGAGACCCAGTACTTC. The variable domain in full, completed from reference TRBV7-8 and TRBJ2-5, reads GAGVSQSPRYKVAKRGQDVALRCDPISGHVSLFWYQQALGQGPEFLTYFQNEAQLDKSGLPSDRFFAERPEGSVSTLKIQRTQQEDSAVYLCASRSASGGETQYFGPGTRLLVL.

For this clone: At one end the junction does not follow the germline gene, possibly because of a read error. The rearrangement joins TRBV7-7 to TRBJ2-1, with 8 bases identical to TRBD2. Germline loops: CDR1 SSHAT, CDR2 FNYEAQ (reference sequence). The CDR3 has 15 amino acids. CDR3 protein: CASSFNREGQSEQFF. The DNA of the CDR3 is TGTGCTAGCAGCTTCAACCGGGAGGGTCAAAGCGAGCAGTTCTTC.

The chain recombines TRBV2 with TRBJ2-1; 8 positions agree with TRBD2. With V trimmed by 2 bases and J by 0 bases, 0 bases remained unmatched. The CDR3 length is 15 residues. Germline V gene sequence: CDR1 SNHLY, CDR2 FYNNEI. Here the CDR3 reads CASSESGSSYNEQFF. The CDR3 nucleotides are TGTGCCAGCAGTGAAAGCGGGAGCTCCTACAATGAGCAGTTCTTC.

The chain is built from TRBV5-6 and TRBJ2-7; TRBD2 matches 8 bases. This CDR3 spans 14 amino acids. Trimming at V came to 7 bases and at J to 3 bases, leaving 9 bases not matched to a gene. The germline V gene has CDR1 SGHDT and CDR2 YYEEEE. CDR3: CASGLSGELYEQYF. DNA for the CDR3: TGTGCCAGCGGACTTAGCGGGGAACTCTACGAGCAGTACTTC.

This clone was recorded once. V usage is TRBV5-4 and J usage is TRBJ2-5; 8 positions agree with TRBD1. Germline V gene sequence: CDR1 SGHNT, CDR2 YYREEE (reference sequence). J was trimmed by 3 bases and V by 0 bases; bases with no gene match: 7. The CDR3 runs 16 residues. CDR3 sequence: CASSLVAGQAEETQYF. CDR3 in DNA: TGTGCCAGCAGCTTGGTTGCGGGACAGGCAGAAGAGACCCAGTACTTC.

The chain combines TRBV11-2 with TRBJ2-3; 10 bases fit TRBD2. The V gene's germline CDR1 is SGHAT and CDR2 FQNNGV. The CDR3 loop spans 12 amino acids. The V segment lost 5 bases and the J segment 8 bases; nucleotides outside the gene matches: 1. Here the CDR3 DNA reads TGTGCCAGCAGCCCTAGCGGGAGTACGCAGTATTTT. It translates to CASSPSGSTQYF.

The CDR3 loop reads CASRGVRDRSEKLFF. CDR3 DNA sequence: TGCGCCAGCAGAGGTGTCCGGGACAGGAGTGAAAAACTGTTTTTT. This rearrangement joins TRBV10-1 to TRBJ1-4; 8 bases agree with TRBD1. CDR1 is WNHNN, CDR2 SYGVQD, per germline (reference sequence). V lost 6 bases and J lost 7; bases outside the gene matches: 10. This CDR3 contains 15 residues.

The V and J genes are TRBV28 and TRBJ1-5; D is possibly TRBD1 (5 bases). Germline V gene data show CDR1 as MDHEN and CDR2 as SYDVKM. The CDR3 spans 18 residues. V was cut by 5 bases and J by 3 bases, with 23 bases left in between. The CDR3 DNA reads TGTGCCAGCAGTCCCACAACCACGTATCAGGGTTCCAATCAGCCCCAGCATTTT. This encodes CASSPTTTYQGSNQPQHF.

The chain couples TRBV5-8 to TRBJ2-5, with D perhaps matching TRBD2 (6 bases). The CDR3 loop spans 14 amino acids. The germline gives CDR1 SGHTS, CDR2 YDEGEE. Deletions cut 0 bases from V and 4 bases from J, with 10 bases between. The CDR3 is CASSLGHGGETQYF. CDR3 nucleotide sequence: TGTGCCAGCAGCTTGGGACACGGGGGAGAGACCCAGTACTTC.

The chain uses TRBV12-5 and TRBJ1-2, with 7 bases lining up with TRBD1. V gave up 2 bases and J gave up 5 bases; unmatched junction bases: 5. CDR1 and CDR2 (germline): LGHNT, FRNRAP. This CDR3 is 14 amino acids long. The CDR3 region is CASGLSDREYGYTF. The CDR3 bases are TGTGCTAGTGGTTTGTCCGACAGGGAGTATGGCTACACCTTC. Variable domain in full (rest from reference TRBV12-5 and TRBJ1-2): DARVTQTPRHKVTEMGQEVTMRCQPILGHNTVFWYRQTMMQGLELLAYFRNRAPLDDSGMPKDRFSAEMPDATLATLKIQPSEPRDSAVYFCASGLSDREYGYTFGSGTRLTVV.

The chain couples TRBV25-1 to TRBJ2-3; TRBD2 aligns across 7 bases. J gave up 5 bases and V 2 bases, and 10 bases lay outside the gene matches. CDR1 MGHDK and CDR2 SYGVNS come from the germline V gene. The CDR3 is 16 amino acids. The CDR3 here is CASSETSATDEDTQYF. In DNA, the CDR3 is TGTGCCAGCAGTGAAACTAGCGCCACCGATGAAGATACGCAGTATTTT.